The clone carrying this TCR beta chain has a handful of counts. Its antigen is not known. PCR employed 60 Vbeta and 13 Jbeta primers. In the original analysis: In a later analysis, of 80 million to 90 million unique beta chains, around 11 million appeared in at least two donors. The table came from immunoSEQ multiplex PCR; TCRdb's copy has only in-frame clones and leaves some out. V and J calls and clone size are as listed in that table; D and trimming were resolved from the DNA. Here the sample spans around 120,000 clones, approximately 9.4% being singletons. The data stem from a study of cytomegalovirus exposure and HLA in healthy donors. Study as a whole: HLA-typed donors contributed 80 million to 85 million unique TCRs, which were held in an early data release.

Regarding the study as a whole: According to the study, some 160 TCR beta chains were cytomegalovirus-associated.

This clonotype was obtained from a man aged 30-40 years in good health and CMV-seronegative. The sequenced material came from PBMCs.

CDR3 protein: CASRRAGYSGRTDTQYF. Written as DNA, the CDR3 is TGTGCCAGCAGGCGGGCCGGGTATAGCGGGAGAACAGATACGCAGTATTTT. V is TRBV11-2 and J is TRBJ2-3, with TRBD2 matching over 9 bases. The CDR3 totals 17 residues. Germline V gene lookup returns CDR1 SGHAT and CDR2 FQNNGV. Losses at the gene ends were 6 bases for V and 3 bases for J; bases not matched to a gene: 13.